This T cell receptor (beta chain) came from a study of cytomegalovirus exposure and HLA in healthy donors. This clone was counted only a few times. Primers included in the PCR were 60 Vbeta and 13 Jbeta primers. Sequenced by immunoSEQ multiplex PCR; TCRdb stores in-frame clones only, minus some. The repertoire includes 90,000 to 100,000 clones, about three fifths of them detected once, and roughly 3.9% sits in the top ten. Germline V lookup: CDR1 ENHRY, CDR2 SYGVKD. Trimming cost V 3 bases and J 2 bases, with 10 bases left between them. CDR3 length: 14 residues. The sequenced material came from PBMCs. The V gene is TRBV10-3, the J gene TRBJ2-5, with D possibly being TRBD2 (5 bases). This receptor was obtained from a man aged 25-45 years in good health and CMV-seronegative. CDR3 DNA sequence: TGTGCCATCAGTGATGGGAGAGCACAAGAGACCCAGTACTTC. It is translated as CAISDGRAQETQYF.